These T cell receptor beta chains were read from a single sample in a study of read filtering for tumor transcriptome and immune sequencing. TCRdb reanalysed the reads using MiXCR and keeps one entry per CDR3 protein. The sample includes 100,000 to 150,000 distinct CDR3 sequences, less than 15% of them seen just once. Material for sequencing was a population of CD138-negative cells sorted from bone marrow. These receptors came from a donor at least 40 years old with multiple myeloma. Both conserved end residues are part of each CDR3. Each record gives: D gene, V gene, J gene, clone size, CDR3 DNA, CDR3 protein. D genes are given only for firm matches. Clone size is shown for a subset of rows, as once, few, many or a class of expanded clone.

d_gene: TRBD2; v_gene: TRBV4-3; j_gene: TRBJ2-7; abundance: many; CDR3nt: TGCGCCAGCAGCCAAGAGAAGCGGGGCTACGAGCAGTACTTC; CDR3aa: CASSQEKRGYEQYF
d_gene: TRBD2; v_gene: TRBV11-2; j_gene: TRBJ2-1; abundance: many; CDR3nt: TGTGCCAGCAGCTTCCTAGCGGGAGTGGGCAATGAGCAGTTCTTC; CDR3aa: CASSFLAGVGNEQFF
d_gene: -; v_gene: TRBV27; j_gene: TRBJ1-1; abundance: many; CDR3nt: TGTGCCAGCAGCCCAACAGGACGGGCGAACACTGAAGCTTTCTTT; CDR3aa: CASSPTGRANTEAFF
d_gene: -; v_gene: TRBV2; j_gene: TRBJ2-7; abundance: many; CDR3nt: TGTGCCAGCACCGAAGGGACCAACGAGCAGTACTTC; CDR3aa: CASTEGTNEQYF
d_gene: -; v_gene: TRBV9; j_gene: TRBJ2-7; abundance: many; CDR3nt: TGTGCCAGCAGCGTCGACGACAGGCCGAGCTCCTACGAGCAGTACTTC; CDR3aa: CASSVDDRPSSYEQYF
d_gene: TRBD1; v_gene: TRBV4-3; j_gene: TRBJ2-2; abundance: many; CDR3nt: TGCGCCAGCAGCCAAGCGCACAGGGGGCGATCCGGGGAGCTGTTTTTT; CDR3aa: CASSQAHRGRSGELFF
d_gene: -; v_gene: TRBV2; j_gene: TRBJ2-1; abundance: many; CDR3nt: TGTGCCAGCATGGGGGGTAGCGGAGTCTCCTACAATGAGCAGTTCTTC; CDR3aa: CASMGGSGVSYNEQFF
d_gene: -; v_gene: TRBV9; j_gene: TRBJ1-4; abundance: many; CDR3nt: TGTGCCAGCAGCGGTAGAAACGAGGATGAAAAACTGTTTTTT; CDR3aa: CASSGRNEDEKLFF
d_gene: -; v_gene: TRBV6-5; j_gene: TRBJ1-3; abundance: -; CDR3nt: TGTGCCAGCAGTCTGACTGGGGACCTTGGAAACACCATATATTTT; CDR3aa: CASSLTGDLGNTIYF
d_gene: TRBD2; v_gene: TRBV6-6; j_gene: TRBJ2-1; abundance: many; CDR3nt: TGTGCCAGCAGTCCGACTAGCCGTGAGCAGTTCTTC; CDR3aa: CASSPTSREQFF
d_gene: -; v_gene: TRBV7-2; j_gene: TRBJ1-5; abundance: -; CDR3nt: TGTGCCAGCAGCTGGGGGACCACAGATACGCAGCATTTT; CDR3aa: CASSWGTTDTQHF
d_gene: TRBD2; v_gene: TRBV27; j_gene: TRBJ2-1; abundance: many; CDR3nt: TGTGCCAGCAGTTTACTAGCGGGAGGGCCTGTGAATGAGCAGTTCTTC; CDR3aa: CASSLLAGGPVNEQFF
d_gene: TRBD2; v_gene: TRBV20-1; j_gene: TRBJ2-7; abundance: many; CDR3nt: TGCAGTGCTACGGGACTAGGGCTATACGAGCAGTACTTC; CDR3aa: CSATGLGLYEQYF
d_gene: -; v_gene: TRBV11-3; j_gene: TRBJ2-7; abundance: -; CDR3nt: TGTGCCAGCAGCCCCAAACCCGGACTGGCATACGAGCAGTACTTC; CDR3aa: CASSPKPGLAYEQYF
d_gene: -; v_gene: TRBV7-9; j_gene: TRBJ2-7; abundance: many; CDR3nt: TGTGCCAGCAGCGTAGTTTCCTCCGAGCAGTACTTC; CDR3aa: CASSVVSSEQYF
d_gene: -; v_gene: TRBV10-2; j_gene: TRBJ1-5; abundance: many; CDR3nt: TGCGCCAGCAGTGAAAGGACGGACTATCAGCCCCAGCATTTT; CDR3aa: CASSERTDYQPQHF
d_gene: -; v_gene: TRBV7-9; j_gene: TRBJ2-1; abundance: many; CDR3nt: TGTGCCAGCAGCCAGCCCGTGAATGAGCAGTTCTTC; CDR3aa: CASSQPVNEQFF
d_gene: TRBD2; v_gene: TRBV20-1; j_gene: TRBJ2-7; abundance: many; CDR3nt: TGCAGTGCTAACGTAGCGGGAGCATCCCCCTACGAGCAGTACTTC; CDR3aa: CSANVAGASPYEQYF
d_gene: TRBD2; v_gene: TRBV5-1; j_gene: TRBJ2-1; abundance: many; CDR3nt: TGCGCCAGCAGCTTCTCTAGCGGGACTGAGCAGTTCTTC; CDR3aa: CASSFSSGTEQFF
d_gene: -; v_gene: TRBV30; j_gene: TRBJ2-7; abundance: many; CDR3nt: TGTGCCTGGAGTATCGTCGGCTCTAGCTCCTACGAGCAGTACTTC; CDR3aa: CAWSIVGSSSYEQYF
d_gene: TRBD2; v_gene: TRBV7-9; j_gene: TRBJ2-1; abundance: many; CDR3nt: TGTGCCAGCAGCTTAGTCTCTAGCGGTATAATATCCTACAATGAGCAGTTCTTC; CDR3aa: CASSLVSSGIISYNEQFF
d_gene: -; v_gene: TRBV12-3/TRBV12-4; j_gene: TRBJ2-5; abundance: many; CDR3nt: TGTGCCAGCAGTGCCTTCCGGGACTCCCAAGGGGAGACCCAGTACTTC; CDR3aa: CASSAFRDSQGETQYF
d_gene: -; v_gene: TRBV5-1; j_gene: TRBJ1-1; abundance: many; CDR3nt: TGCGCCAGCAGCTTGGGGGGGCAGGGCGAAGCTTTCTTT; CDR3aa: CASSLGGQGEAFF
d_gene: -; v_gene: TRBV29-1; j_gene: TRBJ2-1; abundance: many; CDR3nt: TGCAGCGTGACGCGGGCTTACTCCTACAATGAGCAGTTCTTC; CDR3aa: CSVTRAYSYNEQFF
d_gene: -; v_gene: TRBV20-1; j_gene: TRBJ2-2; abundance: many; CDR3nt: TGCAGTGCTAGAGAGGGTCCCGGGGAGCTGTTTTTT; CDR3aa: CSAREGPGELFF
d_gene: TRBD2; v_gene: TRBV11-1; j_gene: TRBJ2-2; abundance: many; CDR3nt: TGTGCCAGCAGCTTAGGAACGGGAGGGCCAGTCACCGGGGAGCTGTTTTTT; CDR3aa: CASSLGTGGPVTGELFF
d_gene: -; v_gene: TRBV15; j_gene: TRBJ1-3; abundance: many; CDR3nt: TGTGCCACCAGCAGGCAAACGGGTGGAAAACTATATTTT; CDR3aa: CATSRQTGGKLYF
d_gene: -; v_gene: TRBV7-8; j_gene: TRBJ1-1; abundance: -; CDR3nt: TGTGCCAGCAGCTTAGCCATTACAAGAAACACTGAAGCTTTCTTT; CDR3aa: CASSLAITRNTEAFF